Below, 5 T cell receptor beta chains from the same sample are listed, as sequenced in a study of shared clonotypes between healthy human individuals. Measured with immunoSEQ multiplex PCR; TCRdb has only the in-frame clones, and not every one. The data show about 1,900,000 clones, approximately 94% seen once. CD45RO-negative, CCR7-positively selected cells formed the naive CD8 fraction, excluding terminally differentiated effector memory CD45RA+ cells. Specimen: naive CD8+ T cells sorted from blood. The receptor source for this set is a young man in good health.

The genes are TRBV21-1 and TRBJ2-7; no check of the table's D call, TRBD1, against the DNA was made. TRBV21-1 represents a pseudogene. CDR3 size: 16 residues. The CDR3 DNA sequence: TGTGCCAGCAGCAAAGGTAAGATGGGGCGCCTCTACGAGCAGTACTTC. Translation: CASSKGKMGRLYEQYF.

On this clone itself: The sample carries other DNA sequences with the same CDR3. The V gene is TRBV14, the J gene TRBJ1-1, with D uncertain. This CDR3 contains 11 residues. CDR1 and CDR2 from the germline V gene are SGHDN and FVKESK. Deletions cut 3 bases from V and 5 bases from J, with 4 bases between. The CDR3 bases are TGTGCCAGCAGCCAGGGAACTGAAGCTTTCTTT. Translation: CASSQGTEAFF.

This rearrangement joins TRBV18 to TRBJ2-7; 8 bases agree with TRBD1. V shed 6 bases and J 2 bases; nucleotides not matched to a gene: 9. The germline gives CDR1 KGHSH, CDR2 LQKENI. The CDR3 is 15 residues long. The CDR3 sequence: CASSQLGTGPYEQYF. The CDR3 DNA is TGTGCCAGCTCGCAACTCGGGACAGGACCCTACGAGCAGTACTTC.

This clone was counted a few times. J is TRBJ2-7 and V is TRBV10-3; unclear D gene. The CDR3 contains 12 residues. The V gene lost 2 bases and the J gene lost 3 bases, with 5 bases spanning the gap. CDR1 is ENHRY and CDR2 is SYGVKD in the germline V gene. CDR3 sequence (DNA): TGTGCCATCAGTGAGGGGGTCTACGAGCAGTACTTC. Translation: CAISEGVYEQYF.

The rearrangement uses TRBV6-5 and TRBJ2-1, with 7 bases lining up with TRBD2. The V gene's germline CDR1 is MNHEY and CDR2 SVGAGI. V lost 0 bases to trimming and J lost 16 bases; unmatched junction nucleotides: 12. The CDR3 is 14 amino acids. CDR3 in amino acids: CASSYSGPGAGSFF. CDR3 DNA sequence: TGTGCCAGCAGTTACTCGGGTCCAGGAGCGGGATCCTTCTTC.